The rows below give T cell receptor beta chains drawn from one sample of a study of T cell responses to AZD1222 COVID-19 vaccine. Sequencing used immunoSEQ multiplex PCR; TCRdb keeps in-frame clones, though not all of them. The sample lists around 140,000 clones, approximately 91% seen once, with 1.5% to 2% in the top ten. The sample consisted of peripheral blood, taken on day 0 of AZD1222 vaccination. The receptors come from an adult in good health. CDR3s include the opening cysteine and the closing phenylalanine or tryptophan. D genes are given only for firm matches. Not every row has a clone size; where given, it reads once, few, many or a size class.

CASSQKADYNSPLHF TGTGCCAGCAGCCAGAAGGCAGACTATAATTCACCCCTCCACTTT TRBJ1-6 NA TRBV9 15 NA
CASSPFSGKEQYF TGTGCCAGCAGTCCCTTCAGCGGGAAGGAGCAGTACTTC TRBJ2-7 TRBD2 TRBV19 13 NA
CASSQDRQPNYGYTF TGCGCCAGCAGTCAGGACAGGCAGCCAAACTATGGCTACACCTTC TRBJ1-2 TRBD1 TRBV23-1 15 NA
CASSEPGRAPNEQFF TGTGCCAGCAGTGAACCGGGACGGGCCCCCAATGAGCAGTTCTTC TRBJ2-1 NA TRBV2 15 once
CASKGSFGMEQYF TGTGCCAGCAAAGGGTCCTTCGGCATGGAGCAGTACTTC TRBJ2-7 NA TRBV6-5 13 NA
CASSQDGLAGVGSYNEQFF TGCGCCAGCAGCCAAGACGGACTAGCGGGAGTCGGCTCCTACAATGAGCAGTTCTTC TRBJ2-1 TRBD2 TRBV4-3 19 once
CASSGGHNNYNEQFF TGTGCCAGCAGCGGAGGTCATAATAACTACAATGAGCAGTTCTTC TRBJ2-1 NA TRBV13 15 NA
CASSFVGPGSTGELFF TGTGCCAGCAGCTTCGTGGGACCGGGGTCTACCGGGGAGCTGTTTTTT TRBJ2-2 NA TRBV11-2 16 NA
CASSVGSTVVGQYF TGTGCCAGCAGCGTTGGCAGTACTGTGGTGGGGCAGTATTTT TRBJ2-3 NA TRBV9 14 NA
CASSSTGDDITDTQYF TGTGCCAGCAGTTCAACAGGGGACGATATCACAGATACGCAGTATTTT TRBJ2-3 TRBD1 TRBV7-9 16 NA
CASRALRVSNQPQHF TGTGCCAGTAGGGCCCTAAGGGTCAGCAATCAGCCCCAGCATTTT TRBJ1-5 NA TRBV19 15 NA
CASSLDSQLPPQHF TGTGCCAGCAGCTTAGACAGCCAACTACCGCCCCAGCATTTT TRBJ1-5 NA TRBV7-9 14 NA
CASSLGPAPNYGYTF TGTGCCAGCAGCTTAGGACCGGCCCCTAACTATGGCTACACCTTC TRBJ1-2 NA TRBV7-9 15 NA
CASSLGGAGNSPLHF TGTGCCAGCAGCTTAGGGGGGGCTGGTAATTCACCCCTCCACTTT TRBJ1-6 NA TRBV11-3 15 NA
CASSTFNQGLRGYTF TGTGCCAGTAGTACCTTTAACCAGGGGTTGAGGGGCTACACCTTC TRBJ1-2 NA TRBV19 15 NA
CAPSRGMNTEAFF TGTGCCCCATCGAGGGGGATGAACACTGAAGCTTTCTTT TRBJ1-1 NA TRBV7-8 13 NA